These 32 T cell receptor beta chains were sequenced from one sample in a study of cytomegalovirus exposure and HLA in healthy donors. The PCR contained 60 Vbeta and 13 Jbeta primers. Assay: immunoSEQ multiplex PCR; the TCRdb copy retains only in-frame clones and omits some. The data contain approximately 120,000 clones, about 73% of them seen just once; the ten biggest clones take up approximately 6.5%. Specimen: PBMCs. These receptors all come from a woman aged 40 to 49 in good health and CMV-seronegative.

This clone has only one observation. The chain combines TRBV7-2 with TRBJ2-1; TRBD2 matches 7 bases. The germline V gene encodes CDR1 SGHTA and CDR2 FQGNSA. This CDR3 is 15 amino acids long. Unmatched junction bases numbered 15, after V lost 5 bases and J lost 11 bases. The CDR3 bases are TGTGCCAGCAGCCCACTGGGGGGGTTCGGGGCAAAGCAGTTCTTC. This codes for CASSPLGGFGAKQFF. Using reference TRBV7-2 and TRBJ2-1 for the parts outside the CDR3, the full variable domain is GAGVSQSPSNKVTEKGKDVELRCDPISGHTALYWYRQSLGQGLEFLIYFQGNSAPDKSGLPSDRFSAERTGGSVSTLTIQRTQQEDSAVYLCASSPLGGFGAKQFFGPGTRLTVL.

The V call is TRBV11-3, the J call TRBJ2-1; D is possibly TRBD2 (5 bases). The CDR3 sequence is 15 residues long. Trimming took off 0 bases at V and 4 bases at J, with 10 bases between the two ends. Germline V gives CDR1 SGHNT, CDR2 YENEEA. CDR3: CASSLDRRYYNEQFF. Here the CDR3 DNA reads TGTGCCAGCAGCTTAGATCGGAGGTATTACAATGAGCAGTTCTTC.

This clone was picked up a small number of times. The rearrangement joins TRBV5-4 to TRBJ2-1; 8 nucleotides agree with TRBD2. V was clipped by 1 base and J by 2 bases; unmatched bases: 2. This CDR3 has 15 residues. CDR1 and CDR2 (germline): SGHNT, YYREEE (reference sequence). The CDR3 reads CASSLSGGTYNEQFF. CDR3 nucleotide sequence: TGTGCCAGCAGCTTGAGCGGGGGCACCTACAATGAGCAGTTCTTC.

Here the CDR3 reads CASSFDRGKTQYF. CDR3 DNA sequence: TGTGCCAGCAGCTTCGACAGGGGCAAGACCCAGTACTTC. The rearrangement joins TRBV11-1 to TRBJ2-5; 8 nucleotides align to TRBD1. CDR3 length equals 13 residues. The J segment lost 6 bases and the V segment lost 3 bases, leaving 3 bases of the junction unmatched. From germline, CDR1 is SGHAT and CDR2 FQDESV (reference sequence).

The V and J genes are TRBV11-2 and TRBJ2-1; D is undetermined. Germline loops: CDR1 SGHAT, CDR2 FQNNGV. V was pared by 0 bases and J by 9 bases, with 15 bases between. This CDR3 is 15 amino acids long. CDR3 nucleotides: TGTGCCAGCAGCTTAGAATGGAACCCCCCGGGTGAGCAGTTCTTC. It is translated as CASSLEWNPPGEQFF.

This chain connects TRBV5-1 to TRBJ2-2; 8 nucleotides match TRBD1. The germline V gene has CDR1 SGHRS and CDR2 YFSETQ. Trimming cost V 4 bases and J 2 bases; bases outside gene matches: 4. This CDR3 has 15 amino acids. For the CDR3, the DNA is TGCGCCAGCAGCACCGGACAGGGTAACACCGGGGAGCTGTTTTTT. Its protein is CASSTGQGNTGELFF.

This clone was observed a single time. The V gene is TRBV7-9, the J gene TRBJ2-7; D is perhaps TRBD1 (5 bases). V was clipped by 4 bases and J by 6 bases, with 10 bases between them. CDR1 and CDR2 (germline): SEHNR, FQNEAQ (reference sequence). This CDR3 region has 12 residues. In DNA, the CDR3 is TGTGCCAGCAGCTCTGGACATTTCGAGCAGTACTTC. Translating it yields CASSSGHFEQYF.

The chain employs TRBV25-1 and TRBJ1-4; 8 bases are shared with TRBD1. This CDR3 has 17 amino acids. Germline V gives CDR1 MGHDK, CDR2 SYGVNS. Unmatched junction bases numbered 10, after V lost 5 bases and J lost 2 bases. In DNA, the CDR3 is TGTGCCAGCAGTCTTGGACAGGGAATGGTGACTAATGAAAAACTGTTTTTT. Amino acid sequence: CASSLGQGMVTNEKLFF.

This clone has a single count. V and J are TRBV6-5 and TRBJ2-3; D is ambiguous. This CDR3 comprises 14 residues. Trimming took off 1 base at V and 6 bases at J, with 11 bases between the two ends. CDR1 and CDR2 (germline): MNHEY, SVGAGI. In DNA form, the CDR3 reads TGTGCCAGCAGTTACTTGCTTAGCTCTGATACGCAGTATTTT. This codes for CASSYLLSSDTQYF.

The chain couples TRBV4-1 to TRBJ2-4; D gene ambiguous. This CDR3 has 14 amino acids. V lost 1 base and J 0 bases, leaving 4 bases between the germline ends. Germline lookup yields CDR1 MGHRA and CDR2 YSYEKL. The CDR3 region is CASSQVLAKNIQYF. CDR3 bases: TGCGCCAGCAGCCAAGTACTAGCCAAAAACATTCAGTACTTC.

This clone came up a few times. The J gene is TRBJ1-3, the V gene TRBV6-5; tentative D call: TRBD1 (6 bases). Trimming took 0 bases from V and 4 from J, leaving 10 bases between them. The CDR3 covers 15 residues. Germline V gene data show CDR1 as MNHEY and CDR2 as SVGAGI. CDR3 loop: CASSYSGRGGNTIYF. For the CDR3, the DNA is TGTGCCAGCAGTTACTCTGGAAGGGGGGGAAACACCATATATTTT.

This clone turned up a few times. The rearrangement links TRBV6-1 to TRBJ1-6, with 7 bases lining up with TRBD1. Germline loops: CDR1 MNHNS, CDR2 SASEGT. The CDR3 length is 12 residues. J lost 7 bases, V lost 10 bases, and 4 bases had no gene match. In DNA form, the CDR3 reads TGTGCCATCGGGACAGCAAATTCACCCCTCCACTTT. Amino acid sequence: CAIGTANSPLHF.

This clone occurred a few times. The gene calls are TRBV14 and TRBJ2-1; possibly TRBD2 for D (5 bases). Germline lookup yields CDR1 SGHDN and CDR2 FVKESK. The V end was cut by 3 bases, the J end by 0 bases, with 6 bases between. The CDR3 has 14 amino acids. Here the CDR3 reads CASSQGSSYNEQFF. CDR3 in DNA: TGTGCCAGCAGCCAGGGGAGCTCCTACAATGAGCAGTTCTTC.

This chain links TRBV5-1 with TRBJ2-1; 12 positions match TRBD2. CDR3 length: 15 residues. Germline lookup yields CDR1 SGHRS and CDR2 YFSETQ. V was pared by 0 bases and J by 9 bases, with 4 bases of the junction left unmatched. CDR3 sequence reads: CASSLGLAGAGEQFF. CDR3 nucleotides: TGCGCCAGCAGCTTGGGACTAGCGGGAGCCGGTGAGCAGTTCTTC.

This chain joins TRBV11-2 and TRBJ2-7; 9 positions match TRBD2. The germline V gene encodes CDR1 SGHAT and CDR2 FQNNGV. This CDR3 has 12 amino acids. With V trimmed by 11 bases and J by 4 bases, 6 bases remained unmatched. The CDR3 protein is CASGGRGYEQYF. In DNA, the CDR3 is TGTGCCTCGGGCGGGAGGGGGTACGAGCAGTACTTC.

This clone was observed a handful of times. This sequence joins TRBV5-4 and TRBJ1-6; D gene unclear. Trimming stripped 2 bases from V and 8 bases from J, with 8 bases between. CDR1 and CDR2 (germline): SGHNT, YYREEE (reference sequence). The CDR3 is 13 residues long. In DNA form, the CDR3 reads TGTGCCAGCAGCTTCAGGAGGGATTCACCCCTCCACTTT. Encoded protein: CASSFRRDSPLHF.

The CDR3 DNA follows: TGTGCCAGCAGGAGGACAAGGGACTACGAGCAGTACTTC. Encoded protein: CASRRTRDYEQYF. V gene TRBV27 combines with J gene TRBJ2-7; perhaps TRBD1 as D (5 bases). The CDR3 runs to 13 residues. The germline V and J ends were trimmed by 6 bases and 3 bases, with 12 bases remaining between them. CDR1 is MNHEY and CDR2 is SMNVEV in the germline V gene (reference sequence).

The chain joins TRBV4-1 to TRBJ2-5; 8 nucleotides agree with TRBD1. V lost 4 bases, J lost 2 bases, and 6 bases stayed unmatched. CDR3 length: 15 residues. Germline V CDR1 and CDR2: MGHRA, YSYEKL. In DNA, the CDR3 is TGCGCCAGCAGCCGCCCGGACAGGGAACAAGAGACCCAGTACTTC. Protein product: CASSRPDREQETQYF.

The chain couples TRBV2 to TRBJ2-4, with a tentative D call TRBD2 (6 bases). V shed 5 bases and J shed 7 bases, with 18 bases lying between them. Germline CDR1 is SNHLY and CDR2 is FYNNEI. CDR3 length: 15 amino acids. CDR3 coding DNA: TGTGCCAGCAGTCCCGAAGGAGGGGCGCCGAACATTCAGTACTTC. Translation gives CASSPEGGAPNIQYF.

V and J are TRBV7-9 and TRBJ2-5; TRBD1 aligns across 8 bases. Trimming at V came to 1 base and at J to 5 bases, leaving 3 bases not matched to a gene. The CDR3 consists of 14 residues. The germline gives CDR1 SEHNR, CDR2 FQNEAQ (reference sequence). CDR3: CASSLGTGFETQYF. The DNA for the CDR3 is TGTGCCAGCAGCTTAGGGACAGGGTTTGAGACCCAGTACTTC. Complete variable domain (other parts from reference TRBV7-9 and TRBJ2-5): DTGVSQNPRHKITKRGQNVTFRCDPISEHNRLYWYRQTLGQGPEFLTYFQNEAQLEKSRLLSDRFSAERPKGSFSTLEIQRTEQGDSAMYLCASSLGTGFETQYFGPGTRLLVL.

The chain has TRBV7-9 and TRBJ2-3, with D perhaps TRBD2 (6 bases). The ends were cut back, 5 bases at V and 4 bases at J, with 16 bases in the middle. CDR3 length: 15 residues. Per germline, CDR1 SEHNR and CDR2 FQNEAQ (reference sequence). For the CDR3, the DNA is TGTGCCAGCAGCCCAGGGACTTCCCCGGCAGATACGCAGTATTTT. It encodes CASSPGTSPADTQYF.

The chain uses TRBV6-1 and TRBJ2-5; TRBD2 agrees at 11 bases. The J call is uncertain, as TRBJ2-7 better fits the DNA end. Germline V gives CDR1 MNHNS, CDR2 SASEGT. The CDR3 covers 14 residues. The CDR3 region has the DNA TGTGCCAGCAGACTAGCGGGGGACTCCTACGAGCAGTACTTC. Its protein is CASRLAGDSYEQYF.

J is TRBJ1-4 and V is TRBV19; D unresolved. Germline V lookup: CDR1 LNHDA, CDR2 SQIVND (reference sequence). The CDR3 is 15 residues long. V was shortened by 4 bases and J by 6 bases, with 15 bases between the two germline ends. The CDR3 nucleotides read TGTGCCAGTAGTAGAGGTCCCGGGAACCATGAAAAACTGTTTTTT. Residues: CASSRGPGNHEKLFF.

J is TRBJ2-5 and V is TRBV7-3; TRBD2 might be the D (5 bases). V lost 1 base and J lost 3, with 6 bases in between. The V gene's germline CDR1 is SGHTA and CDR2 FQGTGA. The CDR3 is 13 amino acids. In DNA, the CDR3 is TGTGCCAGCAGCTTAAGTAGCGAAGAGACCCAGTACTTC. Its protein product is CASSLSSEETQYF.

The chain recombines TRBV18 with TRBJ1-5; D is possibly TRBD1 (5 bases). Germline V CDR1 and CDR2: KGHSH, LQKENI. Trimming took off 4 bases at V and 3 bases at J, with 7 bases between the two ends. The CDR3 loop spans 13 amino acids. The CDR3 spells CASSQDTNQPQHF. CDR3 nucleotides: TGTGCCAGCTCACAGGACACCAATCAGCCCCAGCATTTT.

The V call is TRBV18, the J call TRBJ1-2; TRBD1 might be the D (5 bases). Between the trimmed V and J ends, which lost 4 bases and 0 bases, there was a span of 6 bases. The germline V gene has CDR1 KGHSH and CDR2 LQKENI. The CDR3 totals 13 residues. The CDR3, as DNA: TGTGCCAGCTCACTGGGGCCTAACTATGGCTACACCTTC. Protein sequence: CASSLGPNYGYTF.

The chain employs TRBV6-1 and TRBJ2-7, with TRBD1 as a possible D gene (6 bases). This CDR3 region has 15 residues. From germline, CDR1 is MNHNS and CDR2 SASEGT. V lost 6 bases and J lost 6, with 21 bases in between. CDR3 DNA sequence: TGTGCCAGCAGCAGCACTTTTTGGGGGCTGGTCGAGCAGTACTTC. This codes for CASSSTFWGLVEQYF.

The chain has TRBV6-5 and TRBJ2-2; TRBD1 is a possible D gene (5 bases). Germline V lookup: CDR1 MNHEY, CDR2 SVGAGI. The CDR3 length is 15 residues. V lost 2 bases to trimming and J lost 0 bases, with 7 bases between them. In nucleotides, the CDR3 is TGTGCCAGCAGTTACCCAGGGACGAACACCGGGGAGCTGTTTTTT. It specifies CASSYPGTNTGELFF.

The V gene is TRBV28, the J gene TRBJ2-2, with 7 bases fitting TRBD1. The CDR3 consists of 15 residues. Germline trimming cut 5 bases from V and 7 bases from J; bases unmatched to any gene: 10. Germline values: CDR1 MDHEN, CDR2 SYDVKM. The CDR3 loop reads CASSLLTGAGGELFF. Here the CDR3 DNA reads TGTGCCAGCAGTCTCCTTACAGGGGCTGGCGGGGAGCTGTTTTTT.

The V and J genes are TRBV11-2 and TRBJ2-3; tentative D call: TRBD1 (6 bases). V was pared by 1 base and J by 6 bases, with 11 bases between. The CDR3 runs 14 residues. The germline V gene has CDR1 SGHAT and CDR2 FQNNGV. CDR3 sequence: CASSLVRGGDTQYF. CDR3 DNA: TGTGCCAGCAGCTTAGTTCGTGGGGGCGATACGCAGTATTTT.

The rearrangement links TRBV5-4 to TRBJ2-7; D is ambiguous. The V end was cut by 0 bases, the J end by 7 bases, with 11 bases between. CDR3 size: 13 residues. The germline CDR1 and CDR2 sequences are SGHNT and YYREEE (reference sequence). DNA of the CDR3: TGTGCCAGCAGCTTGGAAAGCGTTCAGGAGCAGTACTTC. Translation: CASSLESVQEQYF.

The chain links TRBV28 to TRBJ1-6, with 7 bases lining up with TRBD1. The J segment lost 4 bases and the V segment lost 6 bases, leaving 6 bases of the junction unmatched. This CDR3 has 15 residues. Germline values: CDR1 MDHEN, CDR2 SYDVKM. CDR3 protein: CASRGQLLYNSPLHF. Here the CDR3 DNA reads TGTGCCAGCAGGGGACAGCTTCTTTATAATTCACCCCTCCACTTT.